Ten or more counts support the clone carrying this TCR beta chain. After removal of 3 bases from V and 5 bases from J, the junction contained 6 bases not matched to a gene. The CDR3 has 15 amino acids. In germline, CDR1 is LGHDT, CDR2 YNNKEL (reference sequence). The data stem from a study of T cells in Graves' hyperthyroidism and ophthalmopathy. RNA transcripts were the template for amplifying TCR beta CDR3 regions. An initial round of RT-PCR targeting the TCR CDR3 relied on the HTBI primer set. TCRdb re-called the multiplex PCR reads through MiXCR, storing one row per CDR3 protein. The data contain hundreds of thousands of distinct CDR3 sequences, 13% of them seen just once; the ten biggest clones take up 9.2%.

This chain uses TRBV3-1 with TRBJ2-1; TRBD2 aligns across 8 bases. The TCR comes from a woman younger than 30 with Graves' hyperthyroidism. Sequencing was carried out using blood. The chain's CDR3 is CASSQPGLGDNEQFF. CDR3 coding DNA: TGTGCCAGCAGCCAGCCGGGACTAGGGGACAATGAGCAGTTCTTC.